This T cell receptor (beta chain) comes out of a study of shared clonotypes between healthy human individuals. Findings of the study overall: A handful of donors had 4% to 6.5% of their naive CD4 clonotypes in common. Apart from blood, nothing was sampled; tissue repertoires likely differ.

With respect to this clone: What it binds is not known.

The CDR3 consists of 14 residues. V lost 4 bases and J 3 bases, leaving 11 bases between the germline ends. Germline CDR1 SGDLS, CDR2 YYNGEE. Data came from immunoSEQ multiplex PCR; TCRdb stores just in-frame clones and leaves some out. The table shows approximately 1.4 million clones, with 95% to 99% occurring only once. The source is a man aged 25 to 45 in good health. V is TRBV9 and J is TRBJ2-1; the D is unclear. Sequenced sample: naive CD4+ T cells sorted from blood. Subset: CD45RA+ positively selected. CDR3: CASSPRWDYNEQFF. DNA of the CDR3: TGTGCCAGCAGCCCTCGATGGGACTACAATGAGCAGTTCTTC.